Below, 7 T cell receptor beta chains from the same sample are listed, as sequenced in a study of blood T cell repertoires in COVID-19. TCRdb's copy holds only in-frame clones and misses some; the assay was immunoSEQ multiplex PCR. Of about 80,000 clones in the sample, almost 90% were seen once. Material: peripheral blood. These receptors were collected from a woman aged 80 or over with active or convalescent COVID-19.

The genes are TRBV7-9 and TRBJ1-4; possibly TRBD1 for D (6 bases). V gave up 2 bases and J gave up 0 bases, with 13 bases separating them. This CDR3 has 17 residues. CDR1 SEHNR and CDR2 FQNEAQ come from the germline V gene (reference sequence). The CDR3 nucleotides are TGTGCCAGCAGCTTATGGGCAGGGGAAGCAACTAATGAAAAACTGTTTTTT. Amino acids: CASSLWAGEATNEKLFF.

This clone occurred once. The rearrangement joins TRBV27 to TRBJ2-7, with 8 bases lining up with TRBD2. Germline V gives CDR1 MNHEY, CDR2 SMNVEV (reference sequence). Trimming at V came to 4 bases and at J to 5 bases, leaving 4 bases not matched to a gene. The CDR3 has 13 amino acids. CDR3 DNA sequence: TGTGCCAGCAGTTCTCGGACTAGCCACGAGCAGTACTTC. As protein: CASSSRTSHEQYF.

This chain links TRBV7-2 with TRBJ1-2; tentative D call: TRBD1 (6 bases). The germline CDR1 and CDR2 sequences are SGHTA and FQGNSA. Trimming cost V 5 bases and J 4 bases, with 17 bases left between them. This CDR3 has 15 residues. The DNA for the CDR3 is TGTGCCAGCAGCCAAATGAGGACAGCTACCTATGGCTACACCTTC. Its protein is CASSQMRTATYGYTF.

This chain joins TRBV19 and TRBJ2-2; 8 bases are shared with TRBD1. The trim removed 3 bases at V and 1 base at J, leaving 10 bases unmatched. CDR1 and CDR2 (germline): LNHDA, SQIVND (reference sequence). The CDR3 totals 18 residues. As DNA, the CDR3 is TGTGCCAGTAGTATCCCAACAGGGGGTTGGGTGAACACCGGGGAGCTGTTTTTT. Translating it yields CASSIPTGGWVNTGELFF.

Points on this clone: An end of the junction differs from the germline gene, which may be a read error. The rearrangement joins TRBV28 to TRBJ1-1; TRBD1 might be the D (5 bases). CDR1 and CDR2 (germline): MDHEN, SYDVKM. The CDR3 runs 14 residues. CDR3 coding DNA: TGTGCCAGCTCTGAGAGAAAGGGGAACCCTGAAGCTTTCTTT. Residues: CASSERKGNPEAFF. Full variable domain (outside the CDR3, taken from reference TRBV28 and TRBJ1-1): DVKVTQSSRYLVKRTGEKVFLECVQDMDHENMFWYRQDPGLGLRLIYFSYDVKMKEKGDIPEGYSVSREKKERFSLILESASTNQTSMYLCASSERKGNPEAFFGQGTRLTVV.

The genes are TRBV11-3 and TRBJ2-7; TRBD2 matches at 8 bases. CDR3 length: 13 residues. Germline V gives CDR1 SGHNT, CDR2 YENEEA. V lost 5 bases, J lost 6 bases, and 6 bases stayed unmatched. The CDR3 DNA follows: TGTGCCAGCAGCCGCAGCGGGAGTCGCGAGCAGTACTTC. It specifies CASSRSGSREQYF.

This clone came up once. V and J are TRBV6-5 and TRBJ1-4, with D possibly matching TRBD1 (6 bases). V dropped 8 bases and J dropped 0 bases, with 10 bases sitting between them. Germline assignment: CDR1 MNHEY and CDR2 SVGAGI. This CDR3 is built from 14 residues. The CDR3 coding sequence is TGTGCCAGCGGACAGCCTGCAACTAATGAAAAACTGTTTTTT. Encoded protein: CASGQPATNEKLFF.